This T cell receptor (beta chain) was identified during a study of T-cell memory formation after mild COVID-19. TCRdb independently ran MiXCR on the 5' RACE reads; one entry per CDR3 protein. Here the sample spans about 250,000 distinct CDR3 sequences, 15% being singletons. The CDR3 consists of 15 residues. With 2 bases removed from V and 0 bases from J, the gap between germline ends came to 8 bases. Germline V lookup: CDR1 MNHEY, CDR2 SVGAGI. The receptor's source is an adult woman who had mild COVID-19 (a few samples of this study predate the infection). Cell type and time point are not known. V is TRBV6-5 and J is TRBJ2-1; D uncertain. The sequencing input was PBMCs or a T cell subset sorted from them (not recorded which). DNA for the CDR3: TGTGCCAGCAGTTACAAGGGTAGCTCCTACAATGAGCAGTTCTTC. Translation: CASSYKGSSYNEQFF.